The 15 T cell receptor beta chains presented below share a single source sample, sequenced in a study of PD-L1 blockade in urothelial cancer. Assay: immunoSEQ multiplex PCR; the TCRdb copy retains only in-frame clones and omits some. The sample records 40,000 to 50,000 clones, around 84% being singletons. Time point given: pretreatment peripheral blood. The specimen was PBMCs, collected around atezolizumab (anti-PD-L1) treatment. The origin of the receptors is a man between 65 and 85 years old with urothelial cancer.

The chain employs TRBV4-2 and TRBJ2-1, with D unresolved. Germline CDR1 and CDR2: LGHNA and YNFKEQ. There are 14 residues in the CDR3. Trimming removed 3 bases at V and 9 bases at J, with 15 bases between. This chain's CDR3 is CASSHPRRVGEQFF. In DNA form, the CDR3 reads TGTGCCAGCAGCCACCCCCGGAGAGTGGGTGAGCAGTTCTTC.

V usage is TRBV27 and J usage is TRBJ1-4, with 9 bases aligning to TRBD1. V was pared by 5 bases and J by 8 bases, with 9 bases of the junction left unmatched. The germline CDR1 and CDR2 sequences are MNHEY and SMNVEV (reference sequence). The CDR3 contains 15 residues. CDR3 sequence: CASSNSGTGYEKLFF. The DNA for the CDR3 is TGTGCCAGCAGTAACTCCGGGACAGGGTACGAAAAACTGTTTTTT.

This chain connects TRBV5-4 to TRBJ2-1, with a tentative D call TRBD1 (5 bases). CDR3 length: 14 residues. V shed 0 bases and J shed 9 bases, with 13 bases lying between them. CDR1 and CDR2 from the germline V gene are SGHNT and YYREEE (reference sequence). CDR3 protein: CASSLVAGIGEQFF. The CDR3 DNA is TGTGCCAGCAGCTTGGTAGCAGGGATCGGTGAGCAGTTCTTC.

The V and J genes are TRBV7-2 and TRBJ2-7; 7 bases match TRBD1. This CDR3 has 15 amino acids. The V gene's germline CDR1 is SGHTA and CDR2 FQGNSA. After removal of 6 bases from V and 4 bases from J, the junction contained 12 bases not matched to a gene. CDR3 DNA: TGTGCCAGCAGGAGACAGGGAACCTCAGGATACGAGCAGTACTTC. Encoded protein: CASRRQGTSGYEQYF. The entire variable domain, with the rest obtained from reference TRBV7-2 and TRBJ2-7, is as follows: GAGVSQSPSNKVTEKGKDVELRCDPISGHTALYWYRQSLGQGLEFLIYFQGNSAPDKSGLPSDRFSAERTGGSVSTLTIQRTQQEDSAVYLCASRRQGTSGYEQYFGPGTRLTVT.

This sequence joins TRBV19 and TRBJ2-2, with D possibly TRBD2 on 6 matching bases. V was trimmed by 7 bases and J by 1 base, leaving 10 bases between them. Germline-derived CDR1 and CDR2 are LNHDA and SQIVND (reference sequence). The CDR3 runs 14 residues. Here the CDR3 reads CASTRRENTGELFF. The CDR3 bases are TGTGCCAGTACTCGGAGGGAGAACACCGGGGAGCTGTTTTTT.

The rearrangement uses TRBV23-1 and TRBJ2-1; tentative D call: TRBD1 (6 bases). TRBV23-1 is an ORF for which the function is uncertain. The CDR3 has 12 amino acids. The V end lost 2 bases, the J end lost 8 bases, and 7 bases lay between the germline ends. The CDR3 nucleotides are TGCGCCAGCAGTCAAAAGGGGGATGAGCAGTTCTTC. Amino acid sequence: CASSQKGDEQFF.

The chain has TRBV13 and TRBJ2-3, with TRBD2 matching over 8 bases. Germline V gene lookup returns CDR1 PRHDT and CDR2 FYEKMQ (reference sequence). The CDR3 runs to 16 residues. V was clipped by 5 bases and J by 4 bases; unmatched bases: 11. The CDR3 nucleotides are TGTGCCAGCAGCACCAAGCGGGAGAAGGGGGCAGATACGCAGTATTTT. This sequence encodes CASSTKREKGADTQYF.

In this sample, this clone turned up a few times. This rearrangement joins TRBV6-5 to TRBJ1-1, with 12 bases fitting TRBD1. The CDR3 has 16 residues. From germline, CDR1 is MNHEY and CDR2 SVGAGI. V shed 4 bases, J shed 1 base, and the junction held 4 bases outside the gene matches. CDR3 sequence reads: CASSSGQGAWNTEAFF. The CDR3 coding sequence is TGTGCCAGCAGTTCGGGACAGGGGGCATGGAACACTGAAGCTTTCTTT.

V usage is TRBV29-1 and J usage is TRBJ2-5; 7 bases match TRBD2. The V gene end was trimmed by 7 bases and the J gene end by 2 bases; junction bases not matched to a gene: 10. Germline V gene data show CDR1 as SQVTM and CDR2 as ANQGSEA. This CDR3 contains 14 residues. CDR3 in amino acids: CSATHWEGQETQYF. In DNA form, the CDR3 reads TGCAGCGCGACTCATTGGGAGGGTCAAGAGACCCAGTACTTC.

The genes are TRBV7-2 and TRBJ2-2; no clear D. The CDR3 runs 14 residues. The germline V gene has CDR1 SGHTA and CDR2 FQGNSA. V gave up 8 bases and J gave up 3 bases, with 13 bases separating them. The CDR3 protein is CASLLMVDTGELFF. The CDR3 nucleotides read TGTGCCAGCCTACTCATGGTGGACACCGGGGAGCTGTTTTTT. Full variable domain (missing parts from reference TRBV7-2 and TRBJ2-2): GAGVSQSPSNKVTEKGKDVELRCDPISGHTALYWYRQSLGQGLEFLIYFQGNSAPDKSGLPSDRFSAERTGGSVSTLTIQRTQQEDSAVYLCASLLMVDTGELFFGEGSRLTVL.

This chain connects TRBV19 to TRBJ2-7; 10 positions match TRBD1. Germline trimming cut 5 bases from V and 5 bases from J; bases unmatched to any gene: 9. CDR3 length equals 15 residues. Germline V gene sequence: CDR1 LNHDA, CDR2 SQIVND (reference sequence). The DNA for the CDR3 is TGTGCCAGTAGTCCAACGACAGGGGGCGGCGACGAGCAGTACTTC. It encodes CASSPTTGGGDEQYF.

This rearrangement joins TRBV7-2 to TRBJ2-5, with D tentatively TRBD2 (5 bases). The CDR3 sequence is 17 residues long. Germline V CDR1 and CDR2: SGHTA, FQGNSA. V was pared by 0 bases and J by 0 bases, with 14 bases between. For the CDR3, the DNA is TGTGCCAGCAGCTTAGCACTTCGAGCGGCCTACCAAGAGACCCAGTACTTC. Residues: CASSLALRAAYQETQYF.

The V call is TRBV5-1, the J call TRBJ2-5; the D gene is possibly TRBD2 (6 bases). This CDR3 is built from 14 residues. V dropped 3 bases and J dropped 1 base, with 10 bases sitting between them. Germline CDR1 SGHRS, CDR2 YFSETQ. DNA for the CDR3: TGCGCCAGCAGCTCCCTCGGGGGCCAAGAGACCCAGTACTTC. Its translation is CASSSLGGQETQYF.

In DNA, the CDR3 is TGTGCCAGCAGTGATCTAGCGGACGGGGGCGGGGAGCTGTTTTTT. It specifies CASSDLADGGGELFF. The genes are TRBV2 and TRBJ2-2; 7 bases agree with TRBD2. The CDR3 extends over 15 amino acids. Germline CDR1 reads SNHLY; CDR2 reads FYNNEI. The junction had 8 bases not matched to a gene; V was cut back by 3 bases and J by 7 bases.

This clone was seen only once. The J gene is TRBJ2-7, the V gene TRBV4-3, with a possible D match to TRBD1 (6 bases). Between the trimmed V and J ends, which lost 5 bases and 2 bases, there was a span of 19 bases. CDR1 is LGHNA and CDR2 is YSLEER in the germline V gene. CDR3 size: 16 residues. The CDR3 bases are TGCGCCAGCAGCAAATCCCAAACAGGGAACACCTACGAGCAGTACTTC. Its translation is CASSKSQTGNTYEQYF.